This T cell receptor (beta chain) appears in the sequencing data of a study of T cell repertoires in cytomegalovirus infection. The CDR3 loop spans 16 amino acids. J was trimmed by 4 bases and V by 0 bases; bases with no gene match: 6. Germline assignment: CDR1 MNHNS and CDR2 SASEGT. TCRdb ran MiXCR on the reads and lists one entry per CDR3 protein. Here the sample spans approximately 910,000 distinct CDR3 sequences, approximately 31% being singletons. The sample holds a few counts of this clonotype. The antigen remains undetermined. The chain has TRBV6-1 and TRBJ2-7; 10 bases line up with TRBD1. This material consisted of cultured CD8+ T cells from PBMCs, taken from culture after CMV antigen stimulation. This clonotype was sampled from a human donor in good health (CMV status not recorded). Some clones in this sample may be carry-over from other donors' samples. CDR3 DNA: TGTGCCAGCAGTGAAGCGTTTGGGACAGGGGCTTACGAGCAGTACGTC. Encoded protein: CASSEAFGTGAYEQYV.